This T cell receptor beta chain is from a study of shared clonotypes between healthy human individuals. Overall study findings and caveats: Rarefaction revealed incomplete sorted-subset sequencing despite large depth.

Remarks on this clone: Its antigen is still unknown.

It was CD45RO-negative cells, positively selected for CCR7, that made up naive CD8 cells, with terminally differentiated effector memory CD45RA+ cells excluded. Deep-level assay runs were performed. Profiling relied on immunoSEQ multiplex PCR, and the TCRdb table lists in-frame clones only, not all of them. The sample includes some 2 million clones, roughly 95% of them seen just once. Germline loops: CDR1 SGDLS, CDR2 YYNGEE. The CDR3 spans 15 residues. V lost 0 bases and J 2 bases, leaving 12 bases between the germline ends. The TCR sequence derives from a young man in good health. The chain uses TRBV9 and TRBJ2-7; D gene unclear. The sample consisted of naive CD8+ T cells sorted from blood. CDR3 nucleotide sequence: TGTGCCAGCAGCGTAGACCACCGACTGACCTACGAGCAGTACTTC. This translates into CASSVDHRLTYEQYF.